This entry is about one TCR beta chain. Its antigen remains undetermined. It has no much larger one-base neighbor in the sample; base qualities were not kept. These data belong to a study of shared clonotypes between healthy human individuals (TCRdb year 2020). Context from the whole study: The cohort included a few men and a couple of women between 18 and 49 years of age. To increase sequencing depth and limit assay-specific biases, different laboratories used diverse techniques to prepare libraries and sequence TCR repertoires. Per donor, three plates each were used for CD4 naive and CD4 memory, two for CD8 naive, and one for CD8 memory. Between about 0.8 and 9.5 billion PBMCs per donor were obtained by leukapheresis. The study deeply sequenced blood TCR repertoires of about five healthy adults to estimate repertoire size and the extent of clonotype sharing between individuals.

TCR CDR3 regions were amplified from genomic DNA by multiplex PCR using the deep immunoSEQ assay. Extracted genomic DNA from each cell subset was distributed evenly across all wells of several immunoSEQ 96-well plates, and each plate was treated as a replicate. For sorted subsets, each replicate PCR was loaded with about 200 ng genomic DNA, equivalent to some 27,000 T cell genomes. The purified libraries were quantified using a Qubit 3.0 fluorometer, sized with a Bioanalyzer 2100, and then quantified again using the KAPA Library Quantification kit. Every immunoSEQ 96-well plate was sequenced on a dedicated single-read 150-cycle Illumina NextSeq 550 flow cell. As for the original processing: The immunoSEQ output contained only junctional sequences without quality scores, so filtering could not match that applied to full-length reads. Sequences were annotated with PyIR, a Python wrapper for IgBLAST v1.9, using IMGT germline references to assign V/J genes and CDR3. Any read was removed if the V/J assignment was weak (E-value above 1e-6), the CDR3 was missing, or the read contained stop codons, out-of-frame junctions, or ambiguous translated residues. V3J clonotypes were defined as sequences sharing an identical inferred V gene, J gene, and CDR3 amino acid sequence. Percentage overlap between repertoires was computed as shared unique clonotypes divided by the size of the smaller repertoire. Richness of each repertoire was evaluated using RTK rarefaction, the Chao1 estimator, and Recon v2.1 estimates of unobserved clonotypes. Generation probabilities were computed with OLGA for all TCRbeta clonotypes obtained by the gDNA method from several donors. TCRdb provides this immuneACCESS table in a form limited to in-frame rearrangements. Some clones are lacking; in checked studies, under half of them reflect an unresolved V gene, and why the rest are absent is not known. V, J and clone size reflect that table, while D and trimming were determined from the DNA. The sample yields 650,000 to 750,000 clones; 72% were counted once. The ten most abundant clones make up less than 2% of the sample.

Reading the germline V gene gives CDR1 SGHRS and CDR2 YFSETQ. The CDR3 covers 15 residues, taking in both the cysteine and the phenylalanine. The entry retains the CDR3 DNA only, 45 bases that are in frame from base 1. V loses 0 bases, J loses 3 bases, and the germline ends lie 11 bases apart. Overall study outcomes, separate from this receptor: Only blood was sampled, and tissue TCR repertoires likely differ from those in blood. Compared with non-shared clonotypes, clonotypes shared by all four sorted-subset donors had higher generation probabilities. The genetic and exposure-history diversity represented was limited by the small number of donors. Pairwise subsampling indicated that sequencing depth was expected to affect the degree of clonotype sharing among donors. Naive subsets generally had larger estimated clonotype richness than memory subsets did. Incomplete sequencing was indicated by rarefaction of sorted-subset datasets, despite the large sequencing depth. Across a few donors, around 5.4% of naive CD4, more than 3% of naive CD8, around 2.5% of memory CD4, and under 0.45% of memory CD8 clonotypes were shared.

The donors were healthy, HIV-negative adults who had no recently reported acute infections or vaccinations. Every donor was a Caucasian adult residing in Nashville, Tennessee, USA. CD4+ T cells were enriched through magnetic negative selection, after which naive cells were positively selected on CD45RA and the remaining negative fraction served as the memory subset. Blood was obtained by leukapheresis, after which PBMCs were separated by Ficoll-Histopaque density gradient centrifugation and cryopreserved in liquid nitrogen vapor phase. Purity and quantity of every magnetically sorted T cell population were checked by analytical flow cytometry. Genomic DNA was isolated from each sorted fraction and quantified by UV absorbance on a Nanodrop 2000c.

This TCR came from a woman in her 30s in good health. The sequence joins TRBV5-1 to TRBJ2-3, with the D segment identity uncertain. The specimen sequenced was memory CD4+ T cells sorted from blood. In light of the paper, this sample's cell subset or site label describes: CD45RA-negative fraction. The CDR3 protein is CASSLGDWSTDTQYF. DNA sequence: TGCGCCAGCAGCTTGGGAGACTGGTCGACAGATACGCAGTATTTT.